The 12 T cell receptor beta chains listed next were all sequenced from one sample in a study of T cells in Graves' hyperthyroidism and ophthalmopathy. There were TCR beta CDR3 regions amplified from RNA transcripts. First-round RT-PCR targeting the TCR CDR3 was performed with the HTBI primer set. TCRdb passed the multiplex PCR reads through MiXCR, listing each CDR3 protein once. The sample records roughly 700,000 distinct CDR3 sequences, approximately 14% being singletons. Specimen: blood. The receptors come from a woman aged 18-29 years with Graves' hyperthyroidism.

In regard to this clonotype: Possible read error: a much larger clone is one base away. The chain recombines TRBV30 with TRBJ2-3; 9 nucleotides match TRBD2. The CDR3 length is 15 residues. Germline V gene sequence: CDR1 GTSNPN, CDR2 SVGIG (reference sequence). V dropped 4 bases and J dropped 2; count of bases not matched to a gene: 7. The CDR3 DNA is TGTGCCTGGACTCAGACTAGCGGTACCACAGATACGCAGTATTTT. Its translation is CAWTQTSGTTDTQYF.

DNA for the CDR3: TGTGCCAGCAGCGATCCCCCCGCGGAGCAGTTCTTC. Its protein product is CASSDPPAEQFF. This chain joins TRBV9 and TRBJ2-1; D is unclear. Trimming pared 3 bases from V and 10 bases from J, leaving 11 bases between. This CDR3 spans 12 amino acids. CDR1 and CDR2 (germline): SGDLS, YYNGEE.

The chain joins TRBV7-9 to TRBJ2-5; D remains unclear. Germline CDR1 and CDR2: SEHNR and FQNEAQ (reference sequence). V shed 5 bases and J shed 7 bases, with 14 bases lying between them. The CDR3 is made up of 13 amino acids. This CDR3 reads CASSPRTLGTQYF. CDR3 sequence (DNA): TGTGCCAGCAGCCCGAGGACGTTGGGGACCCAGTACTTC.

This clonotype has more than one count but fewer than ten. The chain couples TRBV19 to TRBJ1-1, with D maybe TRBD1 (5 bases). The CDR3 consists of 15 residues. V dropped 1 base and J dropped 3 bases, with 12 bases sitting between them. CDR1 LNHDA and CDR2 SQIVND come from the germline V gene (reference sequence). CDR3 residues: CASSIGGVQYTEAFF. In DNA, the CDR3 is TGTGCCAGTAGTATAGGGGGGGTCCAATACACTGAAGCTTTCTTT.

CDR3 protein: CSARDPGRPYSNQPQHF. In DNA form, the CDR3 reads TGCAGTGCTAGAGATCCAGGACGCCCGTATAGCAATCAGCCCCAGCATTTT. The chain couples TRBV20-1 to TRBJ1-5, with D unresolved. The germline CDR1 and CDR2 sequences are DFQATT and SNEGSKA (reference sequence). The CDR3 sequence is 17 residues long. The V gene lost 0 bases and the J gene lost 0 bases, with 15 bases spanning the gap.

This clonotype was found many times. The chain carries TRBV20-1 and TRBJ2-1; no definite D call. From germline, CDR1 is DFQATT and CDR2 SNEGSKA (reference sequence). V gave up 3 bases and J gave up 3 bases, with 9 bases separating them. This CDR3 spans 13 amino acids. This CDR3 is CSARLANYNEQFF. In DNA, the CDR3 is TGCAGTGCTAGGTTGGCAAACTACAATGAGCAGTTCTTC.

The rearrangement links TRBV24-1 to TRBJ2-2; D uncertain. Trimming removed 1 base at V and 3 bases at J, with 5 bases between. The CDR3 contains 14 residues. Germline CDR1 is KGHDR and CDR2 is SFDVKD. For the CDR3, the DNA is TGTGCCACCAGTGATTTAAGACACACCGGGGAGCTGTTTTTT. It translates to CATSDLRHTGELFF.

The J gene is TRBJ1-2, the V gene TRBV19; no definite D call. Germline V gene data show CDR1 as LNHDA and CDR2 as SQIVND (reference sequence). The CDR3 consists of 13 residues. Trimming cost V 3 bases and J 8 bases, with 13 bases left between them. CDR3 coding DNA: TGTGCCAGTAGTATCGAGGGCCTCAGGGGCTACACCTTC. Protein sequence: CASSIEGLRGYTF.

V usage is TRBV19 and J usage is TRBJ1-6, with TRBD1 identical over 12 bases. The CDR3 is 18 residues long. Germline CDR1 LNHDA, CDR2 SQIVND (reference sequence). Losses at the gene ends were 4 bases for V and 10 bases for J; bases not matched to a gene: 14. The CDR3 coding sequence is TGTGCCAGTAGTACGAGGGACAGGGGGCGCGAGCAGAAGTCACCCCTCCACTTT. This gives the protein CASSTRDRGREQKSPLHF.

The sample holds many counts of this clonotype. V gene TRBV15 combines with J gene TRBJ2-3; perhaps D is TRBD1 or TRBD2 (6 bases each). The CDR3 runs to 17 residues. Germline V lookup: CDR1 LNHNV, CDR2 YYDKDF (reference sequence). Between the trimmed V and J ends, which lost 3 bases and 2 bases, there was a span of 18 bases. This CDR3 is CATSSVEGLGATDTQYF. The DNA for the CDR3 is TGTGCCACCAGCAGCGTGGAGGGACTGGGGGCCACAGATACGCAGTATTTT.

This clonotype was recorded at least ten times. The V and J genes are TRBV12-3 or TRBV12-4 and TRBJ2-1; 9 bases align to TRBD2. The CDR3 sequence is 14 residues long. The V segment lost 5 bases and the J segment 3 bases; nucleotides outside the gene matches: 2. In DNA form, the CDR3 reads TGTGCCAGCAGTCATAGCGGGAGCTACAATGAGCAGTTCTTC. This translates into CASSHSGSYNEQFF.

This clonotype was seen many times. The chain links TRBV7-3 to TRBJ2-1; no firm D call. V was trimmed by 2 bases and J by 13 bases, leaving 15 bases between them. CDR1 is SGHTA and CDR2 is FQGTGA in the germline V gene. This CDR3 comprises 13 residues. CDR3 sequence: CASSLDHERTQFF. In DNA, the CDR3 is TGTGCCAGCAGCTTAGACCACGAACGTACTCAGTTCTTC. The entire variable domain, with the rest obtained from reference TRBV7-3 and TRBJ2-1, is as follows: GAGVSQTPSNKVTEKGKYVELRCDPISGHTALYWYRQSLGQGPEFLIYFQGTGAADDSGLPNDRFFAVRPEGSVSTLKIQRTERGDSAVYLCASSLDHERTQFFGPGTRLTVL.